These T cell receptor beta chains were read from a single sample in a study of cytomegalovirus exposure and HLA in healthy donors. The protocol was immunoSEQ multiplex PCR, while the TCRdb copy is restricted to in-frame clones and leaves out a portion. The sample has some 100,000 clones, about 75% seen once; the top ten hold 10%. Sequenced: PBMCs. Every receptor here comes from a man aged 50 or older in good health and CMV-seronegative. CDR3s include the opening cysteine and the closing phenylalanine or tryptophan. A D gene is named only where the DNA matches it firmly. Size tells how often a clone was seen (once, few, many) or the class of an expanded clone, and some rows leave it out.

.	.	TRBV5-1	TRBJ1-1	CASSSTGPEAFF	TGCGCCAGCAGCTCAACAGGGCCCGAAGCTTTCTTT
.	.	TRBV7-7	TRBJ1-4	CASSRTGLNEKLFF	TGTGCTAGCAGCCGTACAGGGCTTAATGAAAAACTGTTTTTT
.	TRBD1	TRBV18	TRBJ1-2	CASSPRGQNYGYTF	TGTGCCAGCTCACCACGGGGACAGAATTATGGCTACACCTTC
few	.	TRBV2	TRBJ1-1	CAGSTGMTEAFF	TGTGCCGGATCTACAGGGATGACTGAAGCTTTCTTT
.	TRBD2	TRBV30	TRBJ2-3	CAWSDRLAGGGTDTQYF	TGTGCCTGGAGTGACCGACTTGCGGGAGGTGGAACAGATACGCAGTATTTT
.	TRBD2	TRBV7-9	TRBJ2-1	CASSLYGLAGYNLSDEQFF	TGTGCCAGCAGCTTATATGGGCTAGCGGGATATAATCTCTCGGATGAGCAGTTCTTC
.	TRBD2	TRBV7-2	TRBJ2-3	CASSLLAGHTDTQYF	TGTGCCAGCAGCTTACTAGCGGGCCACACAGATACGCAGTATTTT
.	TRBD1	TRBV4-3	TRBJ2-7	CASSQSGTGRHEQYF	TGCGCCAGCAGCCAGTCCGGGACAGGGAGACATGAGCAGTACTTC
.	.	TRBV18	TRBJ2-7	CASSPSTASYEQYF	TGTGCCAGCTCACCATCGACAGCCTCCTACGAGCAGTACTTC
few	.	TRBV30	TRBJ1-1	CAGRDYGNTEAFF	TGTGCCGGCCGGGACTATGGGAACACTGAAGCTTTCTTT
.	.	TRBV5-5	TRBJ2-1	CASSLESSYNEQFF	TGTGCCAGTAGCTTAGAGAGCTCCTACAATGAGCAGTTCTTC
.	.	TRBV9	TRBJ1-6	CASSVAGDNSPLHF	TGTGCCAGCAGCGTAGCAGGGGACAATTCACCCCTCCACTTT
.	.	TRBV6-5	TRBJ1-1	CASRSGLNTEAFF	TGTGCCAGCAGATCAGGCCTGAACACTGAAGCTTTCTTT
once	.	TRBV5-1	TRBJ2-5	CASSKGAKETQYF	TGCGCCAGCAGCAAAGGGGCAAAAGAGACCCAGTACTTC
.	.	TRBV19	TRBJ2-1	CASSSTGTGNEQFF	TGTGCCAGTAGTTCCACCGGGACTGGGAATGAGCAGTTCTTC
few	.	TRBV11-2	TRBJ1-1	CASSLVGNTEAFF	TGTGCCAGCAGCTTAGTCGGGAACACTGAAGCTTTCTTT